This TCR beta chain is drawn from a study of blood T cell repertoires in COVID-19. Overall study context: Samples representing acute and convalescent COVID-19 were sourced from the United States, Italy and Spain.

Germline CDR1 SGHTA, CDR2 FQGTGA. Trimming stripped 3 bases from V and 2 bases from J, with 10 bases between. This CDR3 is built from 14 residues. Under the authors' procedure: Amplification of reference gene primers was used by the study to estimate nucleated cell counts. Produced via immunoSEQ multiplex PCR; TCRdb's table is partial and in-frame only. That table is the source of V, J and clone size, and D and trimming were worked out from the DNA. The sample gives 75,000 to 100,000 clones, approximately 87% of which show up once; just under 20% is in the top ten. The sequenced material came from peripheral blood. The sequence came from a human donor in a cohort sampled during active COVID-19. The chain is built from TRBV7-3 and TRBJ1-1; possibly TRBD1 for D (5 bases). CDR3 loop: CASSFGGINTEAFF. The CDR3 DNA is TGTGCCAGCAGCTTCGGGGGGATTAACACTGAAGCTTTCTTT.